A single sample gave rise to the 19 T cell receptor beta chains below, sequenced in a study of blood T cell repertoires in COVID-19. Sequenced by immunoSEQ multiplex PCR; TCRdb stores in-frame clones only, minus some. Found here are roughly 250,000 clones, about 89% of them singletons; the top ten hold 2% to 2.5%. Sequencing was done on a sample of peripheral blood. The origin of the receptors is a woman in her fifties or sixties with acute or convalescent COVID-19.

This clone was counted once. The genes are TRBV27 and TRBJ2-1; no reliable D call. CDR1 is MNHEY and CDR2 is SMNVEV in the germline V gene (reference sequence). This CDR3 is 17 amino acids long. V was trimmed by 1 base and J by 0 bases, leaving 13 bases between them. Here the CDR3 DNA reads TGTGCCAGCAGTTTATTGACATCCTCCATCTCCTACAATGAGCAGTTCTTC. Encoded protein: CASSLLTSSISYNEQFF.

V usage is TRBV27 and J usage is TRBJ2-3; the match to TRBD2 covers 14 bases. The CDR3 is made up of 20 amino acids. Looked up from germline, CDR1 is MNHEY and CDR2 is SMNVEV (reference sequence). V gave up 4 bases and J gave up 4 bases; unmatched junction bases: 16. For the CDR3, the DNA is TGTGCCAGCAGTTCATACCTCGCCATGACTAGCGGGAGGGCAGCAGATACGCAGTATTTT. Translated, it gives CASSSYLAMTSGRAADTQYF.

V and J are TRBV27 and TRBJ2-7, with D tentatively TRBD2 (6 bases). Germline CDR1 MNHEY, CDR2 SMNVEV (reference sequence). The CDR3 runs 16 residues. The V end lost 7 bases, the J end lost 0 bases, and 19 bases lay between the germline ends. The CDR3: CASTRLGASASYEQYF. The CDR3 DNA reads as TGTGCCAGCACAAGACTGGGAGCTAGCGCCTCCTACGAGCAGTACTTC.

This chain uses TRBV5-1 with TRBJ1-1; possibly TRBD1 for D (5 bases). Looked up from germline, CDR1 is SGHRS and CDR2 is YFSETQ. V lost 4 bases, J lost 0 bases, and 13 bases lay in between. The length of the CDR3 is 15 residues. The CDR3 spells CASSPWGGVNTEAFF. The CDR3 DNA is TGCGCCAGCAGCCCTTGGGGAGGGGTGAACACTGAAGCTTTCTTT. Complete variable domain (other parts from reference TRBV5-1 and TRBJ1-1): KAGVTQTPRYLIKTRGQQVTLSCSPISGHRSVSWYQQTPGQGLQFLFEYFSETQRNKGNFPGRFSGRQFSNSRSEMNVSTLELGDSALYLCASSPWGGVNTEAFFGQGTRLTVV.

The gene calls are TRBV10-3 and TRBJ2-7; 8 bases map to TRBD1. Trimming removed 8 bases from V and 0 bases from J; junction bases left unmatched: 15. This CDR3 comprises 17 residues. The V gene's germline CDR1 is ENHRY and CDR2 SYGVKD. The DNA for the CDR3 is TGTGCCATCTCAGGGGGCCCGACTTGGAGGAGCTCCTACGAGCAGTACTTC. Protein product: CAISGGPTWRSSYEQYF.

V is TRBV5-1 and J is TRBJ1-4; a weak D match, TRBD1 (5 bases). The length of the CDR3 is 16 residues. Germline CDR1 and CDR2: SGHRS and YFSETQ. Trimming left V 5 bases short and J 0 bases short, with 14 bases between. CDR3 region: CASRGQGLSTNEKLFF. The CDR3 DNA sequence: TGCGCCAGCAGAGGGCAGGGACTATCAACTAATGAAAAACTGTTTTTT.

The chain has TRBV6-5 and TRBJ2-1; TRBD2 aligns across 8 bases. CDR1 MNHEY and CDR2 SVGAGI come from the germline V gene. V lost 6 bases, J lost 3 bases, and 1 base stayed unmatched. This CDR3 region has 13 residues. CDR3 sequence: CASRTSGYNEQFF. CDR3 DNA sequence: TGTGCCAGCAGAACTAGCGGCTACAATGAGCAGTTCTTC.

The CDR3 region has the DNA TGTGCCAGCAGTTTATACGGGGACAGGGGACATGGCTACACCTTC. Its translation is CASSLYGDRGHGYTF. V usage is TRBV28 and J usage is TRBJ1-2; TRBD1 matches at 10 bases. Trimming removed 1 base from V and 6 bases from J; junction bases left unmatched: 5. This CDR3 has 15 residues. Germline lookup yields CDR1 MDHEN and CDR2 SYDVKM.

This chain uses TRBV5-1 with TRBJ2-6; D gene unclear. Germline V gene sequence: CDR1 SGHRS, CDR2 YFSETQ. This CDR3 contains 17 residues. V was pared by 3 bases and J by 0 bases, with 13 bases between. The CDR3, as DNA: TGCGCCAGCAGCTCCGAGCCCGTCTTCTCTGGGGCCAACGTCCTGACTTTC. The encoded protein is CASSSEPVFSGANVLTF. Based on the CDR3 plus reference TRBV5-1 and TRBJ2-6, the full variable domain is KAGVTQTPRYLIKTRGQQVTLSCSPISGHRSVSWYQQTPGQGLQFLFEYFSETQRNKGNFPGRFSGRQFSNSRSEMNVSTLELGDSALYLCASSSEPVFSGANVLTFGAGSRLTVL.

This clone was detected only a few times. The V and J genes are TRBV7-2 and TRBJ2-7; D remains unclear. The germline V gene has CDR1 SGHTA and CDR2 FQGNSA. V was clipped by 5 bases and J by 2 bases, with 10 bases between them. The CDR3 length is 13 residues. The CDR3 bases are TGTGCCAGCAGCCTGCTGGGCCCCTACGAGCAGTACTTC. It yields the protein CASSLLGPYEQYF.

This chain connects TRBV13 to TRBJ1-1; 7 nucleotides match TRBD1. CDR1 and CDR2 (germline): PRHDT, FYEKMQ (reference sequence). Trimming at V came to 5 bases and at J to 3 bases, leaving 3 bases not matched to a gene. CDR3 length equals 13 residues. The CDR3 protein is CASSPQGYTEAFF. DNA for the CDR3: TGTGCCAGCAGCCCACAGGGGTACACTGAAGCTTTCTTT. Complete variable domain (other parts from reference TRBV13 and TRBJ1-1): AAGVIQSPRHLIKEKRETATLKCYPIPRHDTVYWYQQGPGQDPQFLISFYEKMQSDKGSIPDRFSAQQFSDYHSELNMSSLELGDSALYFCASSPQGYTEAFFGQGTRLTVV.

The chain recombines TRBV5-1 with TRBJ2-2; possibly TRBD2 for D (5 bases). V lost 0 bases, J lost 5 bases, and 14 bases lay in between. Germline V gene data show CDR1 as SGHRS and CDR2 as YFSETQ. The CDR3 contains 16 residues. CDR3 in amino acids: CASSLGRAGGTGELFF. The DNA of the CDR3 is TGCGCCAGCAGCTTGGGGCGGGCTGGCGGTACCGGGGAGCTGTTTTTT.

This chain connects TRBV5-1 to TRBJ2-7, with D perhaps TRBD2 (5 bases). Per germline, CDR1 SGHRS and CDR2 YFSETQ. The CDR3 length is 14 residues. V dropped 4 bases and J dropped 3 bases, with 14 bases sitting between them. CDR3 residues: CASSVQLENYEQYF. In DNA form, the CDR3 reads TGCGCCAGCAGCGTTCAACTAGAAAACTACGAGCAGTACTTC.

The chain joins TRBV11-1 to TRBJ1-2, with a tentative D call TRBD1 (6 bases). Trimming cost V 5 bases and J 3 bases, with 10 bases left between them. Germline CDR1 reads SGHAT; CDR2 reads FQDESV (reference sequence). The CDR3 length is 13 residues. DNA for the CDR3: TGTGCCAGCAGCCCTAGGACAGACTATGGCTACACCTTC. It codes for CASSPRTDYGYTF.

This chain links TRBV19 with TRBJ2-1, with 7 positions matching TRBD1. The junction had 5 bases not matched to a gene; V was cut back by 4 bases and J by 8 bases. CDR1 and CDR2 from the germline V gene are LNHDA and SQIVND (reference sequence). The CDR3 is 13 amino acids. Here the CDR3 DNA reads TGTGCCAGTAGTACAGGGGGTGTCGATGAGCAGTTCTTC. Its protein product is CASSTGGVDEQFF.

The chain employs TRBV25-1 and TRBJ1-2; D may be TRBD1 (6 bases). V was clipped by 2 bases and J by 7 bases, with 11 bases between them. There are 13 residues in the CDR3. The germline V gene has CDR1 MGHDK and CDR2 SYGVNS. CDR3 protein: CASSEAGASGYTF. In nucleotides, the CDR3 is TGTGCCAGCAGTGAAGCAGGGGCGTCTGGCTACACCTTC.

The gene calls are TRBV18 and TRBJ2-2, with no clear D. Germline lookup yields CDR1 KGHSH and CDR2 LQKENI. Trimming took 4 bases from V and 7 from J, leaving 16 bases between them. The CDR3 contains 15 residues. This CDR3 is CASSRDLRSGGELFF. As DNA, the CDR3 is TGTGCCAGCTCACGAGACCTGAGGTCGGGCGGGGAGCTGTTTTTT.

The chain combines TRBV24-1 with TRBJ2-5; 8 bases line up with TRBD1. The CDR3 extends over 15 amino acids. Germline CDR1 KGHDR, CDR2 SFDVKD. Trimming at V came to 3 bases and at J to 2 bases, leaving 4 bases not matched to a gene. The CDR3 is CATSDLNRGQETQYF. CDR3 DNA sequence: TGTGCCACCAGTGATCTCAACAGGGGGCAAGAGACCCAGTACTTC.

This rearrangement joins TRBV11-2 to TRBJ1-1; 8 positions agree with TRBD1. Trimming took 3 bases from V and 10 from J; bases not matched to a gene: 10. This CDR3 is 14 amino acids long. CDR1 and CDR2 (germline): SGHAT, FQNNGV. In DNA, the CDR3 is TGTGCCAGCAGCTTTAATCGACAGGGGTTTTCAGCTTTCTTT. Protein: CASSFNRQGFSAFF.